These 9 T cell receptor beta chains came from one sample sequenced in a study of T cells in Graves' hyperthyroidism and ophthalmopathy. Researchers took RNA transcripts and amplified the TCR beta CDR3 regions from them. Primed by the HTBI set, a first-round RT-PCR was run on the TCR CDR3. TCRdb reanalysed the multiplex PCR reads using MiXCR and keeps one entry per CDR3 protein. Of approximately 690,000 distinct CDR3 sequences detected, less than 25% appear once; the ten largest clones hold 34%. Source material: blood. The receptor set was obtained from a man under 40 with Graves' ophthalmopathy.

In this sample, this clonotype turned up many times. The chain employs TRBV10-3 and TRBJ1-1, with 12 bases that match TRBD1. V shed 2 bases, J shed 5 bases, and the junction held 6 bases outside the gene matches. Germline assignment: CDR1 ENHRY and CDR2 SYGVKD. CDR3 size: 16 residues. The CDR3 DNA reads TGTGCCATCAGTGAGCGACCGGGACAGGGGGCTACTGAAGCTTTCTTT. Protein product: CAISERPGQGATEAFF.

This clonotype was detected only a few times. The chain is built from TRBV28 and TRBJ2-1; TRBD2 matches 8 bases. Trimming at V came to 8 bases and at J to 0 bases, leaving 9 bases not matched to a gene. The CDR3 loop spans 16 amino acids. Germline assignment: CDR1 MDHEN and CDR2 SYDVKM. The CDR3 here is CASHLHSGASYNEQFF. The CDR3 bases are TGTGCCAGCCACCTACATAGCGGGGCCTCCTACAATGAGCAGTTCTTC.

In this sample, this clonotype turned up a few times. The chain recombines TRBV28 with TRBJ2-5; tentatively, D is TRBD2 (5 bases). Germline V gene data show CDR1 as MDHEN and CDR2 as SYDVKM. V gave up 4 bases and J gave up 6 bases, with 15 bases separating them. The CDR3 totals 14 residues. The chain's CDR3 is CASSSVRRGKTQYF. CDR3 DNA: TGTGCCAGCAGTTCCGTCAGGAGAGGGAAGACCCAGTACTTC.

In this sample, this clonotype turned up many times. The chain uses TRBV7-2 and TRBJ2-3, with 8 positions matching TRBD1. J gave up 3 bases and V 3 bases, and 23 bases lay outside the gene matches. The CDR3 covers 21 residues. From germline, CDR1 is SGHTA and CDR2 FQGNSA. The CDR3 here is CASSFPAGRGQRAERTDTQYF. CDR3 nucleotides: TGTGCCAGCAGCTTCCCCGCCGGCAGGGGGCAACGGGCGGAGAGGACAGATACGCAGTATTTT.

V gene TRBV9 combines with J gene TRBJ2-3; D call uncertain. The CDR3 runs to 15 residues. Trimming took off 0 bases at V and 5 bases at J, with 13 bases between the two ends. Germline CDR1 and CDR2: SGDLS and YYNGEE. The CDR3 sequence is CASSVDGFTRDTQYF. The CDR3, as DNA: TGTGCCAGCAGCGTAGACGGCTTTACGCGAGATACGCAGTATTTT. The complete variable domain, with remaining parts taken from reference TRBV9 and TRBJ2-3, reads DSGVTQTPKHLITATGQRVTLRCSPRSGDLSVYWYQQSLDQGLQFLIQYYNGEERAKGNILERFSAQQFPDLHSELNLSSLELGDSALYFCASSVDGFTRDTQYFGPGTRLTVL.

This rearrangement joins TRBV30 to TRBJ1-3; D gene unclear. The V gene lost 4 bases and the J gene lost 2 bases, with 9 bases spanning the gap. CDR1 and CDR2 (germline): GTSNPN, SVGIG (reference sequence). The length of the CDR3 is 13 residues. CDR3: CAWKVTAGNTIYF. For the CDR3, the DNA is TGTGCCTGGAAAGTCACAGCTGGAAACACCATATATTTT.

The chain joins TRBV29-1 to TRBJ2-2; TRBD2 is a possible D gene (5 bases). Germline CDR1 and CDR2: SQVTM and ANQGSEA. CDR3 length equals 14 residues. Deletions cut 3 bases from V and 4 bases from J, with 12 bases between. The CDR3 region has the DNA TGCAGCGTTGAGAGCGGCCTTACCACCGGGGAGCTGTTTTTT. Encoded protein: CSVESGLTTGELFF.

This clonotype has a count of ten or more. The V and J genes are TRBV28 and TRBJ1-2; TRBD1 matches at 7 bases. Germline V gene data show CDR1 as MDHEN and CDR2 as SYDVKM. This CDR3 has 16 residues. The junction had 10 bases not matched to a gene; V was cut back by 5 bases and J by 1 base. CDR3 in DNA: TGTGCCAGCAGTACCTACGTCCGGGACAGTAACTATGGCTACACCTTC. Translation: CASSTYVRDSNYGYTF.

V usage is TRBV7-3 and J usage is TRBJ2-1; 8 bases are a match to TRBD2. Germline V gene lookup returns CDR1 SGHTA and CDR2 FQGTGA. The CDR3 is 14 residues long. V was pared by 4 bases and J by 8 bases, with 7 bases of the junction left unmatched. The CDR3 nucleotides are TGTGCCAGCAGCTCCCGGGGGGGGATCGATGAGCAGTTCTTC. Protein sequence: CASSSRGGIDEQFF.